This entry lists 13 T cell receptor beta chains sequenced from one sample in a study of blood T cell repertoires in COVID-19 (dated by TCRdb to about 2020). Receptor libraries were prepared by the immunoSEQ multiplex PCR assay. The table was pulled from immuneACCESS by TCRdb, which kept in-frame rearrangements only. Such tables lose some clones; where checked, under half of the loss comes from unresolved V genes, and the rest has no known cause. The sample table shows just under 80,000 clones, and approximately 78% are seen once. The leading ten clones occupy about a third of the sample. What was sequenced was peripheral blood. The source of these receptors is a woman aged 70-85 years with acute or convalescent COVID-19.

In nucleotides, the CDR3 is TGTGCCAGCAGCGTTCTAGCGGGAGCCCCCACGCGGGAGCTGTTTTTT. It yields the protein CASSVLAGAPTRELFF. The chain links TRBV9 to TRBJ2-2; 10 bases are shared with TRBD2. Germline-derived CDR1 and CDR2 are SGDLS and YYNGEE. J gave up 9 bases and V 2 bases, and 10 bases lay outside the gene matches. This CDR3 has 16 amino acids.

This chain links TRBV20-1 with TRBJ2-5; no clear D. Germline assignment: CDR1 DFQATT and CDR2 SNEGSKA (reference sequence). The CDR3 consists of 11 residues. Between the trimmed V and J ends, which lost 3 bases and 5 bases, there was a span of 7 bases. The CDR3 spells CSASFRETQYF. CDR3 in DNA: TGCAGTGCTAGTTTCAGGGAGACCCAGTACTTC.

The chain uses TRBV6-2 or TRBV6-3 and TRBJ2-7, with a possible D match to TRBD2 (5 bases). CDR1 and CDR2 (germline): MNHEY, SVGEGT. Trimming left V 6 bases short and J 6 bases short, with 21 bases between. The CDR3 runs to 15 residues. CDR3 loop: CASSRPGSGLGEQYF. CDR3 coding DNA: TGTGCCAGCAGCCGACCGGGGAGTGGTTTAGGCGAGCAGTACTTC.

This clone was detected a few times. The chain combines TRBV5-6 with TRBJ1-2; a possible D gene is TRBD1 (5 bases). The V end lost 4 bases, the J end lost 4 bases, and 26 bases lay between the germline ends. The CDR3 sequence is 18 residues long. Germline CDR1 SGHDT, CDR2 YYEEEE. The CDR3 bases are TGTGCCAGCAGCCCGGGGGGTGCGGCGGCACAACAAATCTATGGCTACACCTTC. It codes for CASSPGGAAAQQIYGYTF.

As regards this clone: Within the sample, other DNA sequences also encode this same CDR3. The V gene is TRBV7-3, the J gene TRBJ2-1, with 11 positions matching TRBD2. CDR3 length equals 15 residues. Trimming at V came to 5 bases and at J to 5 bases, leaving 5 bases not matched to a gene. Looked up from germline, CDR1 is SGHTA and CDR2 is FQGTGA. CDR3 coding DNA: TGTGCCAGCAGCACCCTAGCGGGAGGAAACAATGAGCAGTTCTTC. Translation: CASSTLAGGNNEQFF.

This clone was recorded a few times. This chain connects TRBV30 to TRBJ1-4; TRBD1 aligns across 9 bases. V trimming: 3 bases; J trimming: 7 bases; junction bases outside the gene matches: 6. This CDR3 has 14 residues. CDR1 is GTSNPN, CDR2 SVGIG, per germline (reference sequence). CDR3 bases: TGTGCCTGGAGCCTAGGGACAGGGACTGAAAAACTGTTTTTT. It codes for CAWSLGTGTEKLFF.

The rearrangement links TRBV27 to TRBJ1-1, with TRBD1 identical over 11 bases. The germline gives CDR1 MNHEY, CDR2 SMNVEV (reference sequence). V gave up 6 bases and J gave up 6 bases; unmatched junction bases: 9. The CDR3 sequence is 15 residues long. The CDR3 nucleotides read TGTGCCAGCAGAAAAGGACAGGGGGCGTATGCTGAAGCTTTCTTT. Translation gives CASRKGQGAYAEAFF.

The CDR3 is CASSVLGGLSEAFF. DNA of the CDR3: TGTGCCAGCAGTGTTTTAGGCGGACTCTCTGAAGCTTTCTTT. This chain joins TRBV2 and TRBJ1-1; no firm D call. Trimming removed 4 bases at V and 6 bases at J, with 15 bases between. The CDR3 has 14 amino acids. CDR1 is SNHLY and CDR2 is FYNNEI in the germline V gene.

The gene calls are TRBV6-1 and TRBJ2-1; TRBD2 agrees at 7 bases. The trim removed 0 bases at V and 3 bases at J, leaving 5 bases unmatched. This CDR3 comprises 16 residues. Germline-derived CDR1 and CDR2 are MNHNS and SASEGT. CDR3 DNA sequence: TGTGCCAGCAGTGAAGCTTGGACTAGGGGCTACAATGAGCAGTTCTTC. Translation: CASSEAWTRGYNEQFF.

This clone came up a few times. The J gene is TRBJ2-7, the V gene TRBV6-2 or TRBV6-3, with D maybe TRBD2 (5 bases). With 3 bases removed from V and 6 bases from J, the gap between germline ends came to 9 bases. Germline assignment: CDR1 MNHEY and CDR2 SVGEGT. The CDR3 extends over 12 amino acids. This CDR3 reads CASSYLGSEQYF. In nucleotides, the CDR3 is TGTGCCAGCAGTTATCTGGGGAGCGAGCAGTACTTC.

The chain is built from TRBV3-1 (or the pseudogene TRBV3-2) and TRBJ1-4; D gene ambiguous. V was pared by 2 bases and J by 7 bases, with 5 bases between. The CDR3 runs 12 residues. CDR1 is LGHDT and CDR2 is YNNKEL in the germline V gene (reference sequence). Here the CDR3 reads CASSQLREKLFF. The DNA of the CDR3 is TGTGCCAGCAGCCAACTCCGTGAAAAACTGTTTTTT.

The V gene is TRBV2, the J gene TRBJ1-1; D is unclear. Trimming stripped 6 bases from V and 9 bases from J, with 23 bases between. This CDR3 spans 15 amino acids. Germline V CDR1 and CDR2: SNHLY, FYNNEI. The CDR3 region is CASSYLVGSIRKAFF. The CDR3, as DNA: TGTGCCAGCAGCTACTTAGTGGGGAGTATAAGGAAAGCTTTCTTT.

The J gene is TRBJ2-2, the V gene TRBV7-2, with D perhaps TRBD2 (5 bases). The V end lost 6 bases, the J end lost 7 bases, and 12 bases lay between the germline ends. CDR3 size: 13 residues. Germline CDR1 and CDR2: SGHTA and FQGNSA. CDR3 residues: CASRPKLGGELFF. CDR3 DNA sequence: TGTGCCAGCAGACCTAAACTAGGCGGGGAGCTGTTTTTT.